This T cell receptor (beta chain) was captured in a study of CXCR3-negative and CXCR3-positive naive CD8 T cells. General study results and limits: Compared with CXCR3-negative naive cells, CXCR3-positive naive cells showed more hydrophobic TRB CDR3s. TRB CDR3 properties indicated TCR strength, while surface CD5 was similar across naive subsets. Sequencing showed both naive subsets with comparably high diversity, and memory CD8+ cells much lower. Similar TRBV-TRBJ usage was seen in naive cells (both CXCR3-negative and CXCR3-positive), but memory cells differed.

Note on this clonotype: Its antigen is currently unknown.

With UMI labels, 5' RACE was used to prepare the TRB cDNA libraries. Reanalyzing the 5' RACE reads, TCRdb keeps one entry per CDR3 protein, without DNA. The table for this sample gives around 84,000 distinct CDR3 sequences. The CDR3 consists of 21 residues. Per the germline V gene, CDR1 is LGHDT and CDR2 is YNNKEL (reference sequence). Naive CD8+ T cells were CD45RO-CCR7+CD27+CD95-. The TCR originated in a human donor in good health. Some clones in this sample may be carry-over from other donors' samples. The sample consisted of naive CXCR3+ CD8+ T cells from blood. The subset: CD45RO-CCR7+CD27+CD95- naive CD8+ T cells expressing CXCR3 (TNR3+). The genes are TRBV3-1 and TRBJ2-2; TCRdb's D call, TRBD2, is unchecked because there is no DNA. CDR3 sequence reads: CASSQLTPGTSGGLNTGELFF.